These 5 T cell receptor beta chains originate from one sample sequenced in a study of neoadjuvant anti-PD-1 for oral cavity cancer. TCRdb's table, derived via immunoSEQ multiplex PCR, lists solely in-frame clones and lacks some. The table includes 14,000 or so clones, around 62% detected once. Sample: PBMCs, taken before nivolumab (anti-PD-1) treatment. The receptors were sampled from a person between 35 and 79 years old with oral cavity squamous cell carcinoma.

The chain carries TRBV13 and TRBJ2-1, with 12 bases that match TRBD2. The CDR3 contains 14 residues. Germline values: CDR1 PRHDT, CDR2 FYEKMQ (reference sequence). Trimming at V came to 4 bases and at J to 8 bases, leaving 3 bases not matched to a gene. CDR3 residues: CASSSSGGAYEQFF. In nucleotides, the CDR3 is TGTGCCAGCAGCTCTAGCGGGGGGGCCTATGAGCAGTTCTTC.

This chain joins TRBV6-5 and TRBJ1-5, with TRBD1 as a possible D gene (5 bases). Germline lookup yields CDR1 MNHEY and CDR2 SVGAGI. This CDR3 region has 14 residues. Between the trimmed V and J ends, which lost 2 bases and 6 bases, there was a span of 11 bases. This CDR3 reads CASSYGGSGQPQHF. CDR3 in DNA: TGTGCCAGCAGTTACGGGGGGTCCGGTCAGCCCCAGCATTTT.

The chain recombines TRBV10-3 with TRBJ1-5, with 7 bases that match TRBD1. With 4 bases clipped from V and 0 bases from J, the junction kept 3 bases outside the gene matches. The CDR3 has 15 residues. The germline gives CDR1 ENHRY, CDR2 SYGVKD. The CDR3 coding sequence is TGTGCCATCAGTGCTAGGGACAGTAGCAATCAGCCCCAGCATTTT. Protein sequence: CAISARDSSNQPQHF.

The chain uses TRBV30 and TRBJ1-3; 12 nucleotides match TRBD1. Germline-derived CDR1 and CDR2 are GTSNPN and SVGIG (reference sequence). This CDR3 contains 17 residues. Trimming at V came to 2 bases and at J to 5 bases, leaving 10 bases not matched to a gene. CDR3 bases: TGTGCCTGGAGTCCCCCGGGACAGGGGGCTTATAGAAACACCATATATTTT. It yields the protein CAWSPPGQGAYRNTIYF.

This clone was counted a single time. J is TRBJ2-1 and V is TRBV13, with D maybe TRBD2 (5 bases). Trimming removed 5 bases from V and 4 bases from J, with 9 bases in between. The CDR3 covers 13 residues. Germline V CDR1 and CDR2: PRHDT, FYEKMQ (reference sequence). The CDR3 DNA reads TGTGCCAGCAGCCCGACTAAATACAATGAGCAGTTCTTC. Translated: CASSPTKYNEQFF.